The sequence of this T cell receptor beta chain was determined in a study of blood T cell repertoires in COVID-19. Cohort placement rested on clinical history that participants reported themselves. Using immunoSEQ multiplex PCR, the repertoire was profiled, and TCRdb retains in-frame clones only, with some absent. The table lists a few hundred thousand clones, around 89% of them singletons. V lost 3 bases to trimming and J lost 5 bases; unmatched junction nucleotides: 6. Germline assignment: CDR1 KGHDR and CDR2 SFDVKD. This CDR3 is built from 14 residues. The chain has TRBV24-1 and TRBJ2-7; the match to TRBD2 covers 7 bases. The clonotype comes from a woman between 18 and 30 years old who had recovered from COVID-19. Sequencing was performed on PBMCs or T cells enriched from blood (not recorded which). The CDR3 loop is CATSDGEGRNEQYF. In DNA, the CDR3 is TGTGCCACCAGTGATGGGGAGGGGCGGAACGAGCAGTACTTC.